This TCR beta chain was captured in a study of blood T cell repertoires in COVID-19. The assay was immunoSEQ multiplex PCR, and TCRdb's table has in-frame clones only and misses some. The sample contains some 170,000 clones, approximately 80% of which appear only once. Trimming shortened V by 5 bases and J by 4 bases, and 10 bases separated the two germline ends. Germline loops: CDR1 KGHDR, CDR2 SFDVKD. The CDR3 is made up of 13 amino acids. This clone has at least ten counts. The sequencing input was PBMCs or T cells enriched from blood (not recorded which). The chain has TRBV24-1 and TRBJ1-1; D is unresolved. This sequence originates from a man in his forties who had recovered from COVID-19. DNA of the CDR3: TGTGCCACCAGTGCGGGTGCTAGCACTGAAGCTTTCTTT. Translated: CATSAGASTEAFF.